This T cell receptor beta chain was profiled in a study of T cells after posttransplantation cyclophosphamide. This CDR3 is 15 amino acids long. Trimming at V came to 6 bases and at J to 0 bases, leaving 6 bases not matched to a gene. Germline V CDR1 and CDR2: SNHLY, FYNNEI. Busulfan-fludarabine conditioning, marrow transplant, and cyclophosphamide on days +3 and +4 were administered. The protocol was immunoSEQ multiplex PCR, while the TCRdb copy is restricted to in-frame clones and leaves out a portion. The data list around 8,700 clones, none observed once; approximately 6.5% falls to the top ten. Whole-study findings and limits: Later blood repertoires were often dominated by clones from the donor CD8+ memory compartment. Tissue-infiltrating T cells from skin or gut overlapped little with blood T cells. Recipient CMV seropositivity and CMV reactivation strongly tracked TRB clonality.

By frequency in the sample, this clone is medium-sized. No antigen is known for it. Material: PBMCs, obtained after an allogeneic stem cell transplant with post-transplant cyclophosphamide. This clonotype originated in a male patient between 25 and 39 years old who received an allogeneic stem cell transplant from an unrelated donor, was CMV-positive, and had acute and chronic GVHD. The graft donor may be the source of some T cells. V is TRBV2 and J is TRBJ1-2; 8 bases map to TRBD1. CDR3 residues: CASRHDRGANYGYTF. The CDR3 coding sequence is TGTGCCAGCAGACATGACAGGGGAGCTAACTATGGCTACACCTTC.